This T cell receptor beta chain was sequenced during a study of shared clonotypes between healthy human individuals. Study results and caveats: Sequencing depth was expected to influence donor clonotype sharing. Sharing across a few donors was seen in roughly 5% of naive CD4 clonotypes.

The naive CD8 subset, CD45RO-negative cells positively selected for CCR7, excluded terminally differentiated effector memory CD45RA+ cells. Donors had no recently reported acute infections or vaccinations and were HIV-negative. Only Caucasian adults living in Nashville, Tennessee made up the donor group. Details on this clone: Its antigen remains unidentified.

Here immunoSEQ multiplex PCR was the method, and the copy in TCRdb shows in-frame clones only, minus some. The repertoire holds under 2,000,000 clones, with about 95% as singletons. Germline-derived CDR1 and CDR2 are MNHEY and SMNVEV (reference sequence). The V and J ends lost 5 bases and 7 bases respectively, with 12 bases between them. CDR3 length: 13 amino acids. The sample comprised naive CD8+ T cells sorted from blood. The chain recombines TRBV27 with TRBJ2-1, with a weak D call TRBD1 (6 bases). The clonotype originates from a man aged 18 to 30 in good health. The CDR3 sequence: CASSPQGWNEQFF. In DNA form, the CDR3 reads TGTGCCAGCAGTCCTCAGGGGTGGAATGAGCAGTTCTTC.